This T cell receptor beta chain derives from a study of T cell responses to AZD1222 COVID-19 vaccine. Trimming at V came to 4 bases and at J to 5 bases, leaving 7 bases not matched to a gene. The CDR3 is 16 amino acids. Germline lookup yields CDR1 SNHLY and CDR2 FYNNEI. Sequencing used immunoSEQ multiplex PCR; TCRdb keeps in-frame clones, though not all of them. The data hold fewer than 150,000 clones, with 85% to 95% observed a single time. The clonotype comes from an adult in good health. V usage is TRBV2 and J usage is TRBJ1-6, with 8 bases aligning to TRBD1. The sequencing here drew on peripheral blood, taken on day 0 of AZD1222 vaccination. CDR3: CASSAPGTGNNSPLHF. CDR3 sequence (DNA): TGTGCCAGCAGTGCCCCCGGGACAGGCAATAATTCACCCCTCCACTTT.